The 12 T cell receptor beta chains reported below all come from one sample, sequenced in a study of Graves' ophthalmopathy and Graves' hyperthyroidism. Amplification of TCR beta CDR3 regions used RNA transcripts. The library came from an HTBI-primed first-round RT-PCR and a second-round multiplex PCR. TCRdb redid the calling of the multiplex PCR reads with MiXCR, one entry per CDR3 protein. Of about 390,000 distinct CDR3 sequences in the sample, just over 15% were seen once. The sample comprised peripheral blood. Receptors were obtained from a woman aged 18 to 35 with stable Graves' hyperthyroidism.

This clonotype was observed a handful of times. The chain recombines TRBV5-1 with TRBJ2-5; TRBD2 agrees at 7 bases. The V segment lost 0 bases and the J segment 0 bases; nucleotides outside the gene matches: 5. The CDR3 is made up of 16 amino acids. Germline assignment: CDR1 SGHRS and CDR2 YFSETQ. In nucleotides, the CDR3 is TGCGCCAGCAGCTTGGTTTCGCGGGGGTACCAAGAGACCCAGTACTTC. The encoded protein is CASSLVSRGYQETQYF.

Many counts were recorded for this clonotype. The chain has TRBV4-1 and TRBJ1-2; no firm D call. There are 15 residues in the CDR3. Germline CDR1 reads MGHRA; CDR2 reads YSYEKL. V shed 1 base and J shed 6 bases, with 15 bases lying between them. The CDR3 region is CASSQGASGRDGYTF. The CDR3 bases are TGCGCCAGCAGCCAAGGGGCCAGCGGGCGGGATGGCTACACCTTC.

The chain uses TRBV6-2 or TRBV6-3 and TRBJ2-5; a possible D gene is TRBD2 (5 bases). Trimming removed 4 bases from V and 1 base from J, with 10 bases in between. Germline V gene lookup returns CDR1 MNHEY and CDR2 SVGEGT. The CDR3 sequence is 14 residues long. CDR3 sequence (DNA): TGTGCCAGCAGTTTTGTGGGAGTCCAAGAGACCCAGTACTTC. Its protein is CASSFVGVQETQYF.

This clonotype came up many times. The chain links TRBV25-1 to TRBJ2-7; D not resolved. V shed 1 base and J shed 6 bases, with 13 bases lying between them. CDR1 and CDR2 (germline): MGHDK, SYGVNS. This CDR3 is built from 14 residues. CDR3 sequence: CASSESEISIEQYF. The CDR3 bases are TGTGCCAGCAGTGAATCGGAGATCTCCATCGAGCAGTACTTC.

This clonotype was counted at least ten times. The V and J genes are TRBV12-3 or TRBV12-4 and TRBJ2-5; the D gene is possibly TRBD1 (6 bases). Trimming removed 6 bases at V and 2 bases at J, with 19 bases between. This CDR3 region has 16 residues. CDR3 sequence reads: CASSPPLTGPQETQYF. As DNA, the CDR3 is TGTGCCAGCAGCCCTCCCCTGACAGGCCCTCAAGAGACCCAGTACTTC.

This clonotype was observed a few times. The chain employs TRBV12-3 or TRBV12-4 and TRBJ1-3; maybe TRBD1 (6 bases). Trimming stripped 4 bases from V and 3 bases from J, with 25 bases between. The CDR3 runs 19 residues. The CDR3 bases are TGTGCCAGCAGTTCTTTGGTTCAGGGGTTTCGTCTCTTTGGAAACACCATATATTTT. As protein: CASSSLVQGFRLFGNTIYF.

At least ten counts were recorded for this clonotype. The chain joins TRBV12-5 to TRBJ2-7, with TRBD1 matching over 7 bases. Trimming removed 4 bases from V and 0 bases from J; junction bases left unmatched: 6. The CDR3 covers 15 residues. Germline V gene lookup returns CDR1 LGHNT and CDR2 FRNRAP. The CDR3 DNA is TGTGCTAGTGGTTCAGGACAGGCAAGCTCCTACGAGCAGTACTTC. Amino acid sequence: CASGSGQASSYEQYF.

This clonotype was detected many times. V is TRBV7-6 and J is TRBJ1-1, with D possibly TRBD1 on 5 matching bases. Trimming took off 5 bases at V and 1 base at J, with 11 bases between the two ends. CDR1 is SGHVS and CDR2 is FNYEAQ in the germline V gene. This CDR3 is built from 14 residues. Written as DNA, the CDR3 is TGTGCCAGCAGCCCAGGGCTGTCGAACACTGAAGCTTTCTTT. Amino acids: CASSPGLSNTEAFF. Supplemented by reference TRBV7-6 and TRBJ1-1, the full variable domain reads GAGVSQSPRYKVTKRGQDVALRCDPISGHVSLYWYRQALGQGPEFLTYFNYEAQQDKSGLPNDRFSAERPEGSISTLTIQRTEQRDSAMYRCASSPGLSNTEAFFGQGTRLTVV.

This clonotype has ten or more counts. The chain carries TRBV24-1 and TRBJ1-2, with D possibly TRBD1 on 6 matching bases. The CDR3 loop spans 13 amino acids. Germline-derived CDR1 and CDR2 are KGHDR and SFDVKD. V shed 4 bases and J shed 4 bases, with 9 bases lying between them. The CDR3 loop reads CATSDRDTYGYTF. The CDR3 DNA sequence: TGTGCCACCAGTGACCGGGACACCTATGGCTACACCTTC.

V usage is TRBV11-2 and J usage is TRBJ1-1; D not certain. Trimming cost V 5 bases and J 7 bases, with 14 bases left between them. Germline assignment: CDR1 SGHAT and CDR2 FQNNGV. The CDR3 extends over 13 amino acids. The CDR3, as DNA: TGTGCCAGCAGCCAAGGTGCTACCGGTGAAGCTTTCTTT. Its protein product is CASSQGATGEAFF.

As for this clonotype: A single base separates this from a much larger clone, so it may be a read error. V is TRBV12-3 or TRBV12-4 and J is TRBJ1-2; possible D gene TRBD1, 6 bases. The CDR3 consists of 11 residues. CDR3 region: CASRSGGGCTF. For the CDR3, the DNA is TGTGCCAGCCGATCGGGGGGGGGCTGCACCTTC.

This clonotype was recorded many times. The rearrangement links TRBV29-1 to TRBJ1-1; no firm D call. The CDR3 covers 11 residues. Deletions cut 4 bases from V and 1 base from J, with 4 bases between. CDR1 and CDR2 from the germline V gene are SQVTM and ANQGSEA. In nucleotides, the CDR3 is TGCAGCGTTGGAGAGAACACTGAAGCTTTCTTT. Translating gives CSVGENTEAFF.